This TCR beta chain was observed in a study of blood T cell repertoires in COVID-19. Overall study: The samples span acute and convalescent COVID-19 from the United States, Italy and Spain. PBMCs, B-cell-depleted T cells, or T cells provided the cDNA or gDNA that made up the material.

This clone appeared a few times. The CDR3 is made up of 19 amino acids. Under the authors' procedure: It was from reference gene primer amplification that nucleated cell counts were estimated. Data came from immunoSEQ multiplex PCR; TCRdb stores just in-frame clones and leaves some out. V, J and clone size were drawn from that table, and D and trimming were deduced from the DNA. The data contain some 39,000 clones, around three quarters of them singletons. The specimen was peripheral blood. The gene calls are TRBV21-1 and TRBJ1-1; TRBD1 reflects the table's D call only, with no check against the DNA. TRBV21-1 is marked as a pseudogene. This TCR was recovered from an elderly man with acute or convalescent COVID-19. The CDR3 DNA follows: TGTGCCAGCAGCAAAGTATGGTCTGTCAGGGGGCCTCGCCGATCTGAAGCTTTCTTT. This gives the protein CASSKVWSVRGPRRSEAFF.